This TCR beta chain appears in the sequencing data of a study of shared T cell receptors in the human thymus. Trimming removed 4 bases at V and 9 bases at J, with 10 bases between. The V gene's germline CDR1 is SGHTA and CDR2 FQGTGA. This CDR3 has 13 amino acids. Sequenced by immunoSEQ multiplex PCR; TCRdb stores in-frame clones only, minus some. The sample has 640,000 or so clones; about 90% are singletons. The same specimen was also included in a second study, on human thymus T cells. That source notes: Having corrective surgery for congenital heart defects, healthy Finnish infants were the ones who donated. The authors found apparently biased V and J gene usage in thymic and blood repertoires.

What was sequenced was thymocytes. The chain employs TRBV7-3 and TRBJ1-6; D remains unclear. The source of this sequence is a boy younger than two with a congenital heart defect. The CDR3 DNA follows: TGTGCCAGCAGCTCCCTCGGGTCTTCACCCCTCCACTTT. It encodes CASSSLGSSPLHF.